The 25 T cell receptor beta chains given below trace back to one sample, sequenced in a study of identical twins. TCRdb reprocessed the 5' RACE reads with MiXCR, giving one entry per CDR3 protein. The data show hundreds of thousands of distinct CDR3 sequences, roughly 20% seen once. The data were also submitted as part of a second study, on T cells expressing NK-cell markers.

Sample: PBMCs. These TCRs come from a woman younger than 35 in good health.

This chain links TRBV7-8 with TRBJ1-2, with a weak D call TRBD1 (5 bases). Germline CDR1 SGHVS, CDR2 FQNEAQ. V was pared by 0 bases and J by 4 bases, with 12 bases between. CDR3 size: 15 residues. CDR3: CASSLARAGPYGYTF. The DNA for the CDR3 is TGTGCCAGCAGCTTAGCGAGGGCGGGGCCCTATGGCTACACCTTC.

This chain joins TRBV12-3 or TRBV12-4 and TRBJ2-1; TRBD2 matches at 8 bases. There are 15 residues in the CDR3. The V and J ends lost 1 base and 7 bases, in that order; junction bases with no gene match: 6. This CDR3 reads CASSLEPGGWNEQFF. The CDR3 nucleotides are TGTGCCAGCAGTTTAGAGCCGGGAGGGTGGAATGAGCAGTTCTTC.

The rearrangement uses TRBV7-8 and TRBJ2-1, with 7 bases identical to TRBD2. CDR1 is SGHVS and CDR2 is FQNEAQ in the germline V gene. The CDR3 extends over 15 amino acids. The V gene end was trimmed by 6 bases and the J gene end by 0 bases; junction bases not matched to a gene: 5. The CDR3 region is CASRGGGGSYNEQFF. CDR3 coding DNA: TGTGCCAGCAGGGGGGGGGGAGGCTCCTACAATGAGCAGTTCTTC. Looking up the rest from reference TRBV7-8 and TRBJ2-1 gives the full variable domain: GAGVSQSPRYKVAKRGQDVALRCDPISGHVSLFWYQQALGQGPEFLTYFQNEAQLDKSGLPSDRFFAERPEGSVSTLKIQRTQQEDSAVYLCASRGGGGSYNEQFFGPGTRLTVL.

The gene calls are TRBV20-1 and TRBJ1-1; D not resolved. CDR3 length: 11 residues. V was pared by 6 bases and J by 2 bases, with 7 bases between. CDR1 DFQATT and CDR2 SNEGSKA come from the germline V gene (reference sequence). CDR3 nucleotide sequence: TGCAGTGCCCCCCCCAACACTGAAGCTTTCTTT. It codes for CSAPPNTEAFF.

V gene TRBV7-9 combines with J gene TRBJ2-7; 7 bases are a match to TRBD1. This CDR3 comprises 15 residues. Unmatched junction bases numbered 8, after V lost 5 bases and J lost 1 base. CDR1 and CDR2 from the germline V gene are SEHNR and FQNEAQ (reference sequence). The CDR3 loop reads CASSPVGQASYEQYF. CDR3 coding DNA: TGTGCCAGCAGCCCAGTCGGACAGGCATCCTACGAGCAGTACTTC.

This clonotype was detected only a few times. The rearrangement links TRBV6-5 to TRBJ2-1; D possibly matches TRBD1 or TRBD2 (6 bases each). Germline V gives CDR1 MNHEY, CDR2 SVGAGI. The V end was cut by 4 bases, the J end by 12 bases, with 19 bases between. This CDR3 region has 14 residues. In nucleotides, the CDR3 is TGTGCCAGCAGTTTTAAGGGGGGAGTCGGGGGGCAGTTCTTC. This encodes CASSFKGGVGGQFF.

This clonotype was observed a few times. In DNA form, the CDR3 reads TGTGCCAGCAGGACCTGGGGAGAGGGCACAGATACGCAGTATTTT. This sequence encodes CASRTWGEGTDTQYF. The chain carries TRBV12-3 or TRBV12-4 and TRBJ2-3; possibly TRBD2 for D (5 bases). Trimming cost V 6 bases and J 1 base, with 14 bases left between them. CDR3 length: 15 residues.

This clonotype has ten or more counts. V gene TRBV12-3 or TRBV12-4 combines with J gene TRBJ2-1; unclear D gene. This CDR3 is built from 11 residues. V was clipped by 5 bases and J by 9 bases, with 8 bases between them. The CDR3 DNA is TGTGCCAGCAGTCTACCTGGTGAGCAGTTCTTC. Its protein product is CASSLPGEQFF.

There are a few counts of this clonotype. V gene TRBV19 combines with J gene TRBJ2-7; 7 bases are a match to TRBD1. This CDR3 spans 14 amino acids. Germline loops: CDR1 LNHDA, CDR2 SQIVND (reference sequence). Trimming took 6 bases from V and 0 from J; bases not matched to a gene: 5. Here the CDR3 reads CASSRQGVSYEQYF. Written as DNA, the CDR3 is TGTGCCAGTAGCCGACAGGGAGTCTCCTACGAGCAGTACTTC.

This clonotype was detected a few times. The genes are TRBV20-1 and TRBJ2-7; TRBD2 might be the D (5 bases). Deletions cut 3 bases from V and 7 bases from J, with 19 bases between. Germline V gives CDR1 DFQATT, CDR2 SNEGSKA (reference sequence). This CDR3 comprises 14 residues. For the CDR3, the DNA is TGCAGTGCTAGTGTGCCGACCGCTACGGGGGAGCAGTACTTC. Translated: CSASVPTATGEQYF.

This clonotype was seen more than once but under ten times. The chain uses TRBV6-2 or TRBV6-3 and TRBJ1-1; the D is unclear. The V end lost 7 bases, the J end lost 5 bases, and 14 bases lay between the germline ends. The CDR3 is made up of 13 amino acids. Germline CDR1 and CDR2: MNHEY and SVGEGT. DNA for the CDR3: TGTGCCAGCACCGGAGGAAGGGCTACTGAAGCTTTCTTT. This encodes CASTGGRATEAFF.

The sample holds a few counts of this clonotype. This chain uses TRBV15 with TRBJ1-2; D is unclear. The CDR3 has 13 amino acids. The germline CDR1 and CDR2 sequences are LNHNV and YYDKDF (reference sequence). V was pared by 3 bases and J by 8 bases, with 13 bases between. The CDR3 here is CATSRRGSEGYTF. The DNA for the CDR3 is TGTGCCACCAGCAGGCGAGGCAGTGAGGGCTACACCTTC.

At least ten counts were recorded for this clonotype. The chain uses TRBV19 and TRBJ1-2, with D unresolved. Germline CDR1 is LNHDA and CDR2 is SQIVND (reference sequence). The CDR3 extends over 15 amino acids. V lost 0 bases to trimming and J lost 1 base, with 9 bases between them. DNA for the CDR3: TGTGCCAGTAGTATAGATCGCAGGCGTAACTATGGCTACACCTTC. Protein: CASSIDRRRNYGYTF.

The chain uses TRBV10-2 and TRBJ2-3, with 10 bases aligning to TRBD2. V gave up 7 bases and J gave up 4 bases; unmatched junction bases: 2. Germline V gene sequence: CDR1 WSHSY, CDR2 SAAADI. The CDR3 totals 13 residues. The CDR3 region has the DNA TGCGCCAGCAAGCTAGCGGGAGCAGATACGCAGTATTTT. Translated, it gives CASKLAGADTQYF.

J is TRBJ2-1 and V is TRBV5-6; D possibly uses TRBD1 or TRBD2 (5 bases each). The germline V and J ends were trimmed by 4 bases and 6 bases, with 17 bases remaining between them. Germline lookup yields CDR1 SGHDT and CDR2 YYEEEE. This CDR3 region has 15 residues. CDR3 sequence reads: CASSPAGSRVNEQFF. CDR3 nucleotides: TGTGCCAGCAGCCCCGCAGGGAGCCGGGTCAATGAGCAGTTCTTC.

This clonotype was found a few times. The V call is TRBV29-1, the J call TRBJ2-1, with TRBD1 matching 8 bases. J was trimmed by 11 bases and V by 7 bases; bases with no gene match: 7. Germline assignment: CDR1 SQVTM and CDR2 ANQGSEA. CDR3 length: 11 amino acids. CDR3 DNA: TGCAGCGCCACCGGACAGGGAAAGCAGTTCTTC. This encodes CSATGQGKQFF.

The chain uses TRBV27 and TRBJ1-1; 7 bases line up with TRBD1. From germline, CDR1 is MNHEY and CDR2 SMNVEV (reference sequence). V lost 4 bases, J lost 0 bases, and 8 bases stayed unmatched. The CDR3 spans 16 residues. CDR3 coding DNA: TGTGCCAGCAGTTCCCGACAGGGTGCTATGAACACTGAAGCTTTCTTT. It specifies CASSSRQGAMNTEAFF.

Turning to this clonotype: At one of its ends the junction is not consistent with the germline gene, which may arise from a read error. The chain links TRBV29-1 to TRBJ2-7, with 7 bases aligning to TRBD2. There are 15 residues in the CDR3. The germline V gene encodes CDR1 SQVTM and CDR2 ANQGSEA. The CDR3 sequence is CSVEDGGSESYGQYF. CDR3 DNA sequence: TGCAGCGTTGAAGATGGCGGGAGTGAGTCCTACGGGCAGTACTTC.

In its sample, this clonotype was seen a few times. The V gene is TRBV25-1, the J gene TRBJ1-2, with 7 bases matching TRBD1. The CDR3 contains 16 residues. Germline loops: CDR1 MGHDK, CDR2 SYGVNS. V shed 5 bases and J 5 bases; nucleotides not matched to a gene: 14. For the CDR3, the DNA is TGTGCCAGCAGTTTCCTGACAGGGCCAATTTCTTATGGCTACACCTTC. It is translated as CASSFLTGPISYGYTF.

The gene calls are TRBV20-1 and TRBJ2-7; 8 bases align to TRBD2. The CDR3 has 15 residues. Looked up from germline, CDR1 is DFQATT and CDR2 is SNEGSKA (reference sequence). V shed 0 bases, J shed 3 bases, and the junction held 7 bases outside the gene matches. CDR3 region: CSARDPAGVGYEQYF. The CDR3, as DNA: TGCAGTGCTAGAGACCCAGCGGGAGTGGGCTACGAGCAGTACTTC.

The chain recombines TRBV6-5 with TRBJ2-1; the D is unclear. The CDR3 is 11 amino acids. The V end lost 6 bases, the J end lost 6 bases, and 6 bases lay between the germline ends. Germline values: CDR1 MNHEY, CDR2 SVGAGI. Written as DNA, the CDR3 is TGTGCCAGCAGAGAGGCCAATGAGCAGTTCTTC. It specifies CASREANEQFF.

This clonotype has only a few counts. V usage is TRBV11-1 and J usage is TRBJ2-1; TRBD2 matches at 11 bases. After removal of 1 base from V and 1 base from J, the junction contained 9 bases not matched to a gene. Germline CDR1 SGHAT, CDR2 FQDESV (reference sequence). The CDR3 consists of 19 residues. The CDR3 reads CASSLVRTSGQRSYNEQFF. The CDR3 DNA reads as TGTGCCAGCAGCTTAGTTCGGACTAGCGGGCAACGATCCTACAATGAGCAGTTCTTC.

This clonotype was counted between two and nine times. J is TRBJ2-7 and V is TRBV7-6; D is possibly TRBD1 or TRBD2 (5 bases each). The germline V and J ends were trimmed by 2 bases and 10 bases, with 15 bases remaining between them. Germline CDR1 and CDR2: SGHVS and FNYEAQ. The CDR3 runs 13 residues. CDR3 in amino acids: CASSLSGTQSQYF. The CDR3 nucleotides read TGTGCCAGCAGCTTATCCGGGACCCAGTCACAGTACTTC.

J is TRBJ2-5 and V is TRBV20-1; a possible D gene is TRBD1 (7 bases). Germline CDR1 is DFQATT and CDR2 is SNEGSKA (reference sequence). The CDR3 contains 13 residues. Trimming pared 0 bases from V and 5 bases from J, leaving 10 bases between. CDR3: CSARETGRETQYF. CDR3 nucleotides: TGCAGTGCTAGAGAGACAGGGAGGGAGACCCAGTACTTC.

This clonotype was seen at least ten times. The chain combines TRBV5-1 with TRBJ2-3; no clear D gene. CDR1 and CDR2 from the germline V gene are SGHRS and YFSETQ. The V end lost 0 bases, the J end lost 2 bases, and 16 bases lay between the germline ends. The CDR3 extends over 17 amino acids. CDR3 sequence: CASSLAVGRTNTDTQYF. CDR3 nucleotide sequence: TGCGCCAGCAGCTTGGCTGTCGGGCGGACGAACACAGATACGCAGTATTTT.